These T cell receptor beta chains were read from a single sample in a study of breast tumors, draining lymph nodes, adjacent tissues. TCRdb re-analysed the multiplex PCR reads in MiXCR, keeping a single row per CDR3 protein. The table has under 300,000 distinct CDR3 sequences, under 35% seen once. The sample comprised axillary lymph node tissue. Every receptor here comes from a female donor with breast cancer. Some clones in this sample may be carry-over from other donors' samples. Each CDR3 is given with its conserved first and last residue. The D gene is left open where the match is weak. The size entry is marked missing in some rows and otherwise reads once, few, many or a size class.

TRBV12-3/TRBV12-4	TRBJ1-6	many	NA	TGTGCCAGCAGCCCCCCCGGACAGAAGAGCGATTCACCCCTCCACTTT	CASSPPGQKSDSPLHF
TRBV19	TRBJ1-1	few	NA	TGTGCCAGTAGTAAGGGCTTGAACACTGAAGCTTTCTTT	CASSKGLNTEAFF
TRBV11-2	TRBJ2-7	many	TRBD1	TGTGCCAGCAGCTCTACGGCGGGACAGGGGTACTACTACGAGCAGTACTTC	CASSSTAGQGYYYEQYF
TRBV5-1	TRBJ2-5	many	TRBD2	TGCGCCAGCAGCTTGGAACTAGCGGGAGGAGGGTATGAGACCCAGTACTTC	CASSLELAGGGYETQYF
TRBV18	TRBJ2-7	many	NA	TGTGCCAGCTCACCACCGGTGTCCTACGAGCAGTACTTC	CASSPPVSYEQYF
TRBV12-3/TRBV12-4	TRBJ2-3	many	TRBD2	TGTGCCAGCAGTTGGGAACTAGCGGACACAGATACGCAGTATTTT	CASSWELADTDTQYF
TRBV4-3	TRBJ1-6	once	TRBD1	TGCGCCACCCCCCAAGATCCGGACAGGGGGCCCCTCCACTTT	CATPQDPDRGPLHF
TRBV24-1	TRBJ2-5	many	TRBD2	TGTGCCACGAGAGAAGCGGGAGTGGAGACCCAGTACTTC	CATREAGVETQYF
TRBV10-1	TRBJ1-4	many	TRBD1	TGCGCCAGCAGTGAGCCGGGACAGGGCGATGAAAAACTGTTTTTT	CASSEPGQGDEKLFF
TRBV19	TRBJ1-5	many	NA	TGTGCCAGTAGTACCCCCGGTGGGGACCGGTCCAATCAGCCCCAGCATTTT	CASSTPGGDRSNQPQHF
TRBV6-6	TRBJ2-7	many	TRBD1	TGTGCCAGCAGTTTAGGGGACAGGGGCTACGAGCAGTACTTC	CASSLGDRGYEQYF
TRBV6-1	TRBJ2-7	NA	NA	TGTGCCAGCAGTGCGTTTCTCGCAGACACTCCACCGGGAGAGCAGTACTTC	CASSAFLADTPPGEQYF
TRBV4-1	TRBJ1-6	many	NA	TGCGCCAGCAGCCAAGCCCGGCAGGACACCTATAATTCACCCCTCCACTTT	CASSQARQDTYNSPLHF
TRBV20-1	TRBJ2-5	many	NA	TGCAGTGGCCTCGGGGTTGAGACCCAGTACTTC	CSGLGVETQYF
TRBV7-2	TRBJ2-7	many	TRBD1	TGTGCCAGCAGCCCACGACAGGGGCTAATGTACGAGCAGTACTTC	CASSPRQGLMYEQYF
TRBV7-2	TRBJ2-3	many	TRBD2	TGTGCCAGCAGCCGACTAGCGGGAATGGATACGCAGTATTTT	CASSRLAGMDTQYF
TRBV5-4	TRBJ2-1	many	TRBD1	TGTGCCAGCAGCGGAGGGACAGGCAATGAGCAGTTCTTC	CASSGGTGNEQFF
TRBV6-5	TRBJ1-5	NA	NA	TGTGCCAGCAGTTACGGGATGCTTTATCAGCCCCAGCATTTT	CASSYGMLYQPQHF
TRBV7-6	TRBJ2-5	NA	TRBD1	TGTGCCAGCAGCCCCGGGACAGGGGAGACCCAGTACTTC	CASSPGTGETQYF
TRBV7-9	TRBJ1-2	many	NA	TGTGCCAGCAGCTATAGCGAGGGGGGGGCACGCTATGGCTACACCTTC	CASSYSEGGARYGYTF
TRBV2	TRBJ2-1	many	TRBD2	TGTGCCAGCAGTGAAGAGGGACTAGCTTTCAATGAGCAGTTCTTC	CASSEEGLAFNEQFF
TRBV6-6	TRBJ2-5	many	NA	TGTGCCAGCAGCCCCGGACCGATCGGGGGGTACTTC	CASSPGPIGGYF
TRBV29-1	TRBJ2-7	NA	TRBD1	TGCAGCCAAATGGGACAGGGTTACGAGCAGTACTTC	CSQMGQGYEQYF
TRBV27	TRBJ1-2	many	NA	TGTGCCAGCAGTTTATGGGCAGGGTCCCGAGCTAACTATGGCTACACCTTC	CASSLWAGSRANYGYTF
TRBV7-2	TRBJ1-2	many	NA	TGTGCCAGCAGCTTGGGCCAAATAGATGGCTACACCTTC	CASSLGQIDGYTF
TRBV28	TRBJ2-7	many	TRBD1	TGTGCCAGCACTGGACAGGGAGGCTCCTACGAGCAGTACTTC	CASTGQGGSYEQYF